The clone carrying this T cell receptor (beta chain) was observed at least ten times. Germline-derived CDR1 and CDR2 are ENHRY and SYGVKD. With V trimmed by 0 bases and J by 2 bases, 1 base remained unmatched. The CDR3 contains 14 residues. As for time point: pre-sensitization, week 0. Documented treatment: therapeutic diphenylcyclopropenone sensitization with weekly scalp DPC. TCRdb re-called the RACE reads with MiXCR, one entry per CDR3 protein. The sample consists of approximately 370,000 distinct CDR3 sequences, around 5.5% of them appearing once. The sample originates from a study of human T cells and chemical hapten exposure. Study context: A mostly female patient group had alopecia areata, totalis or universalis.

The starting material was whole blood, obtained in connection with sensitization to the hapten diphenylcyclopropenone (DPC). J is TRBJ2-7 and V is TRBV10-3, with TRBD2 matching over 7 bases. The TCR sequence derives from a woman aged 18 to 35 with alopecia areata. Some clones in this sample may be carry-over from other donors' samples. CDR3 coding DNA: TGTGCCATCAGTGAGTCGCTAGCGGCCTACGAGCAGTACTTC. As protein: CAISESLAAYEQYF.